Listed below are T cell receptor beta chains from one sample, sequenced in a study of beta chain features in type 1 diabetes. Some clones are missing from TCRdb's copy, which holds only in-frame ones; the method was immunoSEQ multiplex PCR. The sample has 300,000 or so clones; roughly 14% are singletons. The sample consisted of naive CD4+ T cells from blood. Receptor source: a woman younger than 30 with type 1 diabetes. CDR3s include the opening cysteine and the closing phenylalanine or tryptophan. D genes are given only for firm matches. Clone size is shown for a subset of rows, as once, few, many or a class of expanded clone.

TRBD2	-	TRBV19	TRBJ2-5	CASSVREGRETQYF	TGTGCCAGTAGTGTACGGGAGGGCCGTGAGACCCAGTACTTC
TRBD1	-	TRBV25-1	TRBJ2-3	CASSGNRGQDTQYF	TGTGCCAGCAGTGGAAACAGGGGTCAGGATACGCAGTATTTT
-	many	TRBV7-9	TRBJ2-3	CASSFERDTQYF	TGTGCCAGCAGCTTCGAGCGGGATACGCAGTATTTT
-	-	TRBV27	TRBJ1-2	CASTKREGVGYTF	TGTGCCAGCACCAAAAGGGAGGGGGTTGGCTACACCTTC
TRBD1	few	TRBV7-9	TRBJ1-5	CASSLDAPGQATQHF	TGTGCCAGCAGCTTAGACGCCCCGGGACAGGCCACCCAGCATTTT
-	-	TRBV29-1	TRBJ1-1	CSVETNPGDTEAFF	TGCAGCGTTGAAACCAATCCGGGGGACACTGAAGCTTTCTTT
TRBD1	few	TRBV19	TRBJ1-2	CASRMTGTYGYTF	TGTGCCAGTAGGATGACAGGGACCTATGGCTACACCTTC
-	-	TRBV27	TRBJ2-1	CASSSFLGGGNEQFF	TGTGCCAGCAGTTCATTCTTGGGAGGGGGAAATGAGCAGTTCTTC
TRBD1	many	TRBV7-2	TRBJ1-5	CASSSTGGNQPQHF	TGTGCCAGCAGCTCGACAGGGGGAAATCAGCCCCAGCATTTT
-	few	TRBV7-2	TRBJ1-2	CASSLASIGYTF	TGTGCCAGCAGCTTAGCGTCTATTGGCTACACCTTC
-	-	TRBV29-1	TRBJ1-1	CSVADSRTEAFF	TGCAGCGTTGCTGACAGTAGAACTGAAGCTTTCTTT
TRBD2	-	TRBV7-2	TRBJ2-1	CASSDGTSVYNEQFF	TGTGCCAGCAGCGACGGGACTAGCGTCTACAATGAGCAGTTCTTC
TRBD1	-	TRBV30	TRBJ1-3	CAWATGSSGNTIYF	TGTGCCTGGGCGACAGGGAGCTCTGGAAACACCATATATTTT
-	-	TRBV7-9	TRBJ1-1	CASSPQQVNTEAFF	TGTGCCAGCAGCCCCCAACAGGTGAACACTGAAGCTTTCTTT
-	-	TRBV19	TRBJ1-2	CASSATGSNGYTF	TGTGCCAGTAGTGCGACGGGGAGCAATGGCTACACCTTC
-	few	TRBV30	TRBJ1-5	CAWSAGGGYQPQHF	TGTGCCTGGAGTGCCGGGGGGGGGTATCAGCCCCAGCATTTT
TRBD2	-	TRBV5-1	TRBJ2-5	CASSLDAGVETQYF	TGCGCCAGCAGCTTGGATGCGGGGGTGGAGACCCAGTACTTC
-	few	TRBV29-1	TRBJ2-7	CSVLRSISSYEQYF	TGCAGCGTCCTGCGTTCTATTTCCTCCTACGAGCAGTACTTC
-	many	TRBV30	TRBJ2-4	CAWSVIGVHIQYF	TGTGCCTGGAGTGTAATAGGGGTTCACATTCAGTACTTC
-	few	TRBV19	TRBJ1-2	CSSGFSYGYTF	TGTTCTTCGGGATTTTCCTATGGCTACACCTTC
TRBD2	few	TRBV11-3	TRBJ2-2	CASSLESRESYTGELFF	TGTGCCAGCAGCTTAGAATCGCGGGAGAGTTACACCGGGGAGCTGTTTTTT
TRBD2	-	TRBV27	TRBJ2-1	CASSPFTSGLEQFF	TGTGCCAGCAGTCCCTTTACTAGCGGGCTAGAGCAGTTCTTC
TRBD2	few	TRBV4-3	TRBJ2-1	CASSQDGGRAYNEQFF	TGCGCCAGCAGCCAAGATGGGGGGAGGGCCTACAATGAGCAGTTCTTC
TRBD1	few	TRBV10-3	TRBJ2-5	CAIRTGTGAGETQYF	TGTGCCATCAGGACCGGGACAGGGGCAGGGGAGACCCAGTACTTC
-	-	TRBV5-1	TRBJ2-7	CASSLGPGAYEQYF	TGCGCCAGCAGCTTGGGGCCAGGGGCCTACGAGCAGTACTTC
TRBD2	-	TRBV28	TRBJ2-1	CASSPSRLAGGNEQFF	TGTGCCAGCAGTCCATCCAGACTAGCCGGGGGCAATGAGCAGTTCTTC
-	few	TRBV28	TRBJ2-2	CASTGGQGGELFF	TGTGCCAGCACCGGGGGGCAAGGCGGGGAGCTGTTTTTT
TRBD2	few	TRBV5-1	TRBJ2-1	CASSLVGTSGRYEQFF	TGCGCCAGCAGCCTCGTGGGGACTAGCGGGAGATATGAGCAGTTCTTC
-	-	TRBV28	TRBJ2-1	CASSFTSTGYNEQFF	TGTGCCAGCAGTTTCACTAGCACTGGGTACAATGAGCAGTTCTTC
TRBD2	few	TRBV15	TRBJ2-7	CATSRDSGIYEQYF	TGTGCCACCAGCAGAGATAGCGGGATCTACGAGCAGTACTTC
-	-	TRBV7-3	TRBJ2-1	CASSPTPTRDNEQFF	TGTGCCAGCAGCCCGACCCCCACTAGAGACAATGAGCAGTTCTTC
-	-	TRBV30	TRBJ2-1	CAWSHGGSGFYNEQFF	TGTGCCTGGAGCCATGGGGGGAGCGGGTTCTACAATGAGCAGTTCTTC
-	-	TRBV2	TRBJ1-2	CASSFGSGYTF	TGTGCCAGCAGTTTCGGGTCTGGCTACACCTTC
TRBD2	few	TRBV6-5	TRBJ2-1	CASKTLAGGGDEQFF	TGTGCCAGCAAGACACTAGCGGGAGGCGGCGATGAGCAGTTCTTC
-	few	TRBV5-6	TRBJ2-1	CASSFKSGHYNEQFF	TGTGCCAGCAGCTTTAAAAGCGGGCACTACAATGAGCAGTTCTTC
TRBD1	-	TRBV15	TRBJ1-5	CATSRGGTGGTQPQHF	TGTGCCACCAGCAGAGGAGGGACAGGGGGTACTCAGCCCCAGCATTTT
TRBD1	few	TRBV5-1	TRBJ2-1	CASLQGTGGDEQFF	TGCGCCAGCCTTCAGGGGACAGGGGGGGATGAGCAGTTCTTC
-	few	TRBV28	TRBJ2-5	CASSYPGETQYF	TGTGCCAGCAGTTACCCGGGGGAGACCCAGTACTTC
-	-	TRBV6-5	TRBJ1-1	CASSYSMGGEAFF	TGTGCCAGCAGTTACTCGATGGGGGGTGAAGCTTTCTTT
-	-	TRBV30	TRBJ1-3	CAWSKGGRNTIYF	TGTGCCTGGAGTAAAGGGGGTAGAAACACCATATATTTT
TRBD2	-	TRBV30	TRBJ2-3	CAWSLAGGTDTQYF	TGTGCCTGGAGCCTAGCGGGCGGCACAGATACGCAGTATTTT
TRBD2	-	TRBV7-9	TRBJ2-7	CASSLGTSPYEQYF	TGTGCCAGCAGCTTAGGGACTAGTCCCTACGAGCAGTACTTC
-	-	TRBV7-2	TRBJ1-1	CASSLQLRNTEAFF	TGTGCCAGCAGCCTCCAACTTAGAAACACTGAAGCTTTCTTT
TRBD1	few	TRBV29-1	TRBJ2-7	CSVARQGATGEQYF	TGCAGCGTTGCGAGACAGGGGGCAACTGGTGAGCAGTACTTC
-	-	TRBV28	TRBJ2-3	CASSLWRTGRADTQYF	TGTGCCAGCAGTTTATGGAGGACAGGGAGGGCAGATACGCAGTATTTT
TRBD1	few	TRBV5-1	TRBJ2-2	CASSWDRGNTGELFF	TGCGCCAGCAGCTGGGACAGGGGAAACACCGGGGAGCTGTTTTTT